This is a list of T cell receptor beta chains from one sample in a study of blood T cell repertoires in COVID-19. Method: immunoSEQ multiplex PCR; TCRdb's copy keeps in-frame clones and lacks some. The data contain a few hundred thousand clones, 80% to 90% of them singletons. The sequenced material came from peripheral blood. Receptors were obtained from a woman aged 25 to 45 with active or convalescent COVID-19. Both conserved end residues are trimmed from each CDR3. A D gene is named only where the DNA matches it firmly.

TRBV11-2	-	ASRLRFGGGIDEQF
TRBV5-6	TRBD2	ASSLTSGGAFETQY
TRBV28	-	ASSFAGPKNIQY
TRBV3-1/TRBV3-2	-	ASSRGQRDNSPLH
TRBV7-2	-	ASSFGLPSGNTIY
TRBV7-2	-	ASSVVGGPYEQY
TRBV14	TRBD1	ASSPGQGVAKNIQY
TRBV13	TRBD1	ASSLHGGTGAYSPLH
TRBV2	TRBD1	ASSTDRVGGYT
TRBV14	-	ASSQRGHAYEQY
TRBV14	-	ASSQFIPFVTASQETQY
TRBV5-4	TRBD1	ASSLGDRAAASNTEAF
TRBV6-5	TRBD1	AALGQGVTEAF
TRBV18	-	ASSLDRFNEKLF
TRBV5-4	TRBD1	ASSLGDRLGYGYT
TRBV2	TRBD1	ASSETGGDGYT
TRBV23-1	TRBD1	ASSQPGTGRNQPQH
TRBV9	TRBD1	ASSLRGDFNQPQH
TRBV3-1/TRBV3-2	-	ASSQRGVSYGYT
TRBV6-5	-	ASSFSSSDSNYGYT
TRBV18	-	ASSLGVAPTETQY
TRBV18	-	ASSPLQTKVEQY
TRBV6-2/TRBV6-3	-	ASSPNPSRPGSWGYT
TRBV6-1	-	ASSEWTVLSSYNSPLH
TRBV5-1	TRBD2	ASSLSGGEQETQY
TRBV7-2	-	ASNLVTVGEAF
TRBV27	TRBD1	ASSPLDRIVESPLH
TRBV7-3	-	ASSLGQSNSPLH
TRBV9	TRBD2	ASSVSSGGSGEQY
TRBV5-1	TRBD2	ASSDSGGTDTQY
TRBV28	TRBD1	ASSFRQGGRQPQH
TRBV19	-	ASSIVRGWGNQPQH
TRBV4-1	TRBD1	ASSPRQGENSPLH
TRBV7-2	TRBD2	ASSAPTRLAGGRDTQY
TRBV30	-	AWSRGGLGETQY